This T cell receptor beta chain was profiled in a study of blood T cells in healthy people across ages. With respect to this clonotype: The antigen is unknown.

CDR1 and CDR2 from the germline V gene are DFQATT and SNEGSKA (reference sequence). The CDR3 sequence is 13 residues long. The germline V and J ends were trimmed by 4 bases and 5 bases, with 12 bases remaining between them. Combining a sample-barcoded 5' primer with a J-beta primer mix, a second PCR ran for about 6 to 11 cycles. A template-switch adaptor containing 12 random nucleotides labeled each cDNA molecule. TCRdb itself ran the 5' RACE reads through MiXCR, one entry per CDR3 protein. The sample records fewer than 2,000,000 distinct CDR3 sequences, roughly 32% being singletons. Study-level results: In older individuals, TCR beta diversity per million T cells was lower, falling roughly linearly with age.

The chain links TRBV20-1 to TRBJ1-5; D is uncertain. This clonotype originated in a woman in her 30s in good health. The sequenced material came from blood. This chain's CDR3 is CSATTLADQPQHF. CDR3 coding DNA: TGCAGTGCTACAACTTTAGCCGATCAGCCCCAGCATTTT.